One and the same sample provided the 27 T cell receptor beta chains below, sequenced in a study of blood T cell repertoires in COVID-19. Generated by immunoSEQ multiplex PCR, the TCRdb table keeps only in-frame clones and is missing some. The sample contains fewer than 300,000 clones, roughly 88% of which appear only once. Sequencing was carried out using peripheral blood. The source of these receptors is a woman aged 25 to 39 with acute or convalescent COVID-19.

This chain uses TRBV9 with TRBJ1-2, with 7 bases aligning to TRBD1. Germline V lookup: CDR1 SGDLS, CDR2 YYNGEE. The ends lost 5 bases at V and 7 bases at J; junction bases unmatched: 8. The CDR3 consists of 13 residues. CDR3 loop: CASSQAGGSGYTF. In DNA, the CDR3 is TGTGCCAGCAGTCAAGCAGGGGGTTCTGGCTACACCTTC.

The rearrangement links TRBV7-6 to TRBJ2-5, with D unresolved. V lost 2 bases and J 5 bases, leaving 12 bases between the germline ends. This CDR3 is 14 amino acids long. Germline assignment: CDR1 SGHVS and CDR2 FNYEAQ. The DNA of the CDR3 is TGTGCCAGCAGCTTACCTGGGCGTGTGGAGACCCAGTACTTC. Its protein product is CASSLPGRVETQYF.

This rearrangement joins TRBV4-1 to TRBJ2-1; D unclear. The CDR3 totals 12 residues. Germline lookup yields CDR1 MGHRA and CDR2 YSYEKL. V lost 1 base and J 8 bases, leaving 6 bases between the germline ends. The CDR3 coding sequence is TGCGCCAGCAGCCAAGGAACTGATGAGCAGTTCTTC. The encoded protein is CASSQGTDEQFF.

CDR3 protein: CASSSEGTGSYYEQYF. The CDR3 coding sequence is TGCGCCAGCAGCTCGGAGGGGACAGGGAGTTACTACGAGCAGTACTTC. The chain uses TRBV5-1 and TRBJ2-7, with TRBD1 identical over 9 bases. V shed 3 bases and J 3 bases; nucleotides not matched to a gene: 10. Germline V gene sequence: CDR1 SGHRS, CDR2 YFSETQ. The CDR3 sequence is 16 residues long.

This clone was picked up many times. The rearrangement links TRBV9 to TRBJ2-1, with a weak D call TRBD1 (6 bases). Trimming cost V 1 base and J 8 bases, with 13 bases left between them. CDR3 length equals 14 residues. Germline V gene sequence: CDR1 SGDLS, CDR2 YYNGEE. In DNA form, the CDR3 reads TGTGCCAGCAGCGTACAGGGGCTGGGGGATGAGCAGTTCTTC. This translates into CASSVQGLGDEQFF.

V is TRBV5-6 and J is TRBJ2-5; D not resolved. The J call may be faulty, since TRBJ2-7 better matches the DNA end. The CDR3 is made up of 13 amino acids. CDR1 is SGHDT, CDR2 YYEEEE, per germline. This chain's CDR3 is CASSLLGNYEQYF. CDR3 bases: TGTGCCAGCAGCTTGTTAGGCAACTACGAGCAGTACTTC.

DNA of the CDR3: TGTGCCTGGAGTAAATCGGACAGGGACAGCGGTGGCTACACCTTC. It yields the protein CAWSKSDRDSGGYTF. The chain carries TRBV30 and TRBJ1-2; 8 bases agree with TRBD1. There are 15 residues in the CDR3. V shed 2 bases, J shed 7 bases, and the junction held 12 bases outside the gene matches. The germline V gene has CDR1 GTSNPN and CDR2 SVGIG (reference sequence).

V usage is TRBV19 and J usage is TRBJ2-1, with 8 nucleotides matching TRBD1. J gave up 5 bases and V 10 bases, and 10 bases lay outside the gene matches. CDR3 length: 14 amino acids. Germline V lookup: CDR1 LNHDA, CDR2 SQIVND (reference sequence). The DNA of the CDR3 is TGTGCCATCGGGACAGGAACATCCCACAATGAGCAGTTCTTC. It encodes CAIGTGTSHNEQFF.

The rearrangement joins TRBV27 to TRBJ1-1; 10 nucleotides agree with TRBD1. J was trimmed by 3 bases and V by 5 bases; bases with no gene match: 15. This CDR3 contains 18 residues. Germline-derived CDR1 and CDR2 are MNHEY and SMNVEV (reference sequence). The CDR3 region is CASSNDRGPLLQDTEAFF. As DNA, the CDR3 is TGTGCCAGCAGTAACGACAGGGGGCCTCTTTTACAGGACACTGAAGCTTTCTTT.

The chain combines TRBV4-3 with TRBJ1-4; 8 bases agree with TRBD1. The V and J ends lost 0 bases and 7 bases, in that order; junction bases with no gene match: 7. Germline values: CDR1 LGHNA, CDR2 YSLEER. The CDR3 has 16 amino acids. The CDR3 coding sequence is TGCGCCAGCAGCCAAGATCAGGGGGCGCCGGGTGAAAAACTGTTTTTT. This codes for CASSQDQGAPGEKLFF.

The V gene is TRBV19, the J gene TRBJ2-5, with D possibly being TRBD2 (5 bases). V was clipped by 3 bases and J by 5 bases, with 10 bases between them. The CDR3 has 13 amino acids. Germline CDR1 LNHDA, CDR2 SQIVND (reference sequence). The DNA of the CDR3 is TGTGCCAGTAGTATGTTACGAGGGGAGACCCAGTACTTC. It specifies CASSMLRGETQYF.

CDR3 DNA: TGTGCCAGCAGTTTATCGGGTAACCTTGAAGCTTTCTTT. Its protein product is CASSLSGNLEAFF. The J gene is TRBJ1-1, the V gene TRBV12-3 or TRBV12-4; D remains unclear. V shed 2 bases and J shed 7 bases, with 11 bases lying between them. The CDR3 is 13 amino acids.

This sequence joins TRBV6-6 and TRBJ1-5, with D unresolved. CDR1 and CDR2 from the germline V gene are MNHNY and SVGAGI (reference sequence). The CDR3 contains 13 residues. The V and J ends lost 7 bases and 2 bases respectively, with 9 bases between them. The CDR3 DNA reads as TGTGCCAGCATCGGCCAGGGCAATCAGCCCCAGCATTTT. Translation: CASIGQGNQPQHF.

The chain couples TRBV5-4 to TRBJ2-7, with 7 bases aligning to TRBD2. The germline V gene encodes CDR1 SGHNT and CDR2 YYREEE (reference sequence). CDR3 length: 15 amino acids. The trim removed 3 bases at V and 0 bases at J, leaving 6 bases unmatched. The CDR3 sequence is CASSSSGRSSYEQYF. The CDR3 DNA reads as TGTGCCAGCAGCTCTAGCGGCCGAAGCTCCTACGAGCAGTACTTC.

The J gene is TRBJ1-2, the V gene TRBV6-5, with TRBD1 matching 8 bases. Germline V gene lookup returns CDR1 MNHEY and CDR2 SVGAGI. The J segment lost 0 bases and the V segment lost 7 bases, leaving 4 bases of the junction unmatched. The CDR3 has 14 residues. The CDR3 DNA sequence: TGTGCCAGCACCCCGACAGGGGCTAACTATGGCTACACCTTC. This sequence encodes CASTPTGANYGYTF.

This rearrangement joins TRBV29-1 to TRBJ2-1; 7 bases agree with TRBD2. Germline loops: CDR1 SQVTM, CDR2 ANQGSEA. V shed 3 bases and J 4 bases; nucleotides not matched to a gene: 3. CDR3 length: 13 residues. Here the CDR3 DNA reads TGCAGCGTTGAGGGGAGGGCGTACAATGAGCAGTTCTTC. This encodes CSVEGRAYNEQFF.

The V and J genes are TRBV24-1 and TRBJ2-5; TRBD1 matches at 8 bases. Germline lookup yields CDR1 KGHDR and CDR2 SFDVKD. Trimming cost V 3 bases and J 4 bases; bases outside gene matches: 3. This CDR3 region has 14 residues. CDR3 loop: CATSDQGAGETQYF. CDR3 sequence (DNA): TGTGCCACCAGTGATCAGGGGGCGGGAGAGACCCAGTACTTC.

The chain recombines TRBV5-1 with TRBJ2-7, with 7 bases matching TRBD1. V lost 4 bases, J lost 7 bases, and 8 bases stayed unmatched. The germline V gene has CDR1 SGHRS and CDR2 YFSETQ. The CDR3 loop spans 13 amino acids. For the CDR3, the DNA is TGCGCCAGCAGCAAGGGGACAGTGAATGAGCAGTACTTC. This encodes CASSKGTVNEQYF.

This clone has more than one count but fewer than ten. The rearrangement uses TRBV9 and TRBJ2-2, with 8 bases fitting TRBD2. Germline values: CDR1 SGDLS, CDR2 YYNGEE. The CDR3 consists of 17 residues. Trimming removed 3 bases from V and 0 bases from J; junction bases left unmatched: 7. CDR3 DNA: TGTGCCAGCAGCGAGCTAGCGGGTTACGCGAACACCGGGGAGCTGTTTTTT. It yields the protein CASSELAGYANTGELFF.

This chain links TRBV19 with TRBJ2-1, with 10 bases lining up with TRBD2. CDR1 is LNHDA and CDR2 is SQIVND in the germline V gene (reference sequence). The V and J ends lost 9 bases and 4 bases, in that order; junction bases with no gene match: 12. This CDR3 is 16 amino acids long. CDR3 nucleotides: TGTGCCAGCGTCCAGCGGGGGGGTACGCCATACAATGAGCAGTTCTTC. It yields the protein CASVQRGGTPYNEQFF.

V usage is TRBV19 and J usage is TRBJ1-6, with a tentative D call TRBD1 (5 bases). The germline V and J ends were trimmed by 5 bases and 7 bases, with 9 bases remaining between them. Germline lookup yields CDR1 LNHDA and CDR2 SQIVND (reference sequence). The CDR3 consists of 13 residues. The CDR3 coding sequence is TGTGCCAGTAGTCAGACAGAGAATTCACCCCTCCACTTT. It codes for CASSQTENSPLHF. The variable domain in full, completed from reference TRBV19 and TRBJ1-6, reads DGGITQSPKYLFRKEGQNVTLSCEQNLNHDAMYWYRQDPGQGLRLIYYSQIVNDFQKGDIAEGYSVSREKKESFPLTVTSAQKNPTAFYLCASSQTENSPLHFGNGTRLTVT.

The CDR3 DNA reads TGTGCCAGTAGTACAGGGACAGGACAAGGGGGAAACACCATATATTTT. It is translated as CASSTGTGQGGNTIYF. V and J are TRBV19 and TRBJ1-3; 8 bases match TRBD1. Germline trimming cut 4 bases from V and 4 bases from J; bases unmatched to any gene: 9. The CDR3 spans 16 residues. Germline V gene data show CDR1 as LNHDA and CDR2 as SQIVND (reference sequence).

J is TRBJ2-7 and V is TRBV2, with 9 positions matching TRBD2. The CDR3 is 16 residues long. The germline CDR1 and CDR2 sequences are SNHLY and FYNNEI. The trim removed 2 bases at V and 6 bases at J, leaving 11 bases unmatched. CDR3: CASSEFSGGVKVEQYF. CDR3 nucleotides: TGTGCCAGCAGTGAATTTAGCGGGGGAGTAAAAGTCGAGCAGTACTTC.

The chain joins TRBV4-3 to TRBJ1-2; 7 nucleotides line up with TRBD1. V shed 4 bases, J shed 1 base, and the junction held 3 bases outside the gene matches. Germline lookup yields CDR1 LGHNA and CDR2 YSLEER. The CDR3 sequence is 14 residues long. CDR3: CASSPDRVNYGYTF. CDR3 DNA sequence: TGCGCCAGCAGCCCCGACAGGGTTAACTATGGCTACACCTTC.

This chain uses TRBV12-3 or TRBV12-4 with TRBJ2-1; D not resolved. Trimming took off 3 bases at V and 13 bases at J, with 16 bases between the two ends. There are 13 residues in the CDR3. CDR3 residues: CASSLKESGPQFF. The CDR3 DNA reads as TGTGCCAGCAGTTTGAAAGAGTCGGGTCCCCAGTTCTTC.

V and J are TRBV19 and TRBJ1-5; weak D call: TRBD1 (5 bases). Trimming removed 7 bases from V and 0 bases from J, with 7 bases in between. Germline V gene lookup returns CDR1 LNHDA and CDR2 SQIVND (reference sequence). CDR3 size: 13 residues. This CDR3 is CASNRFSNQPQHF. CDR3 sequence (DNA): TGTGCCAGTAACAGGTTTAGCAATCAGCCCCAGCATTTT. Full variable domain (rest looked up from reference TRBV19 and TRBJ1-5): DGGITQSPKYLFRKEGQNVTLSCEQNLNHDAMYWYRQDPGQGLRLIYYSQIVNDFQKGDIAEGYSVSREKKESFPLTVTSAQKNPTAFYLCASNRFSNQPQHFGDGTRLSIL.

This sequence joins TRBV29-1 and TRBJ2-7; no reliable D call. V shed 0 bases and J shed 3 bases, with 9 bases lying between them. The CDR3 totals 13 residues. The germline V gene encodes CDR1 SQVTM and CDR2 ANQGSEA. In nucleotides, the CDR3 is TGCAGCGTTGAAGATCGTAGCAGCTACGAGCAGTACTTC. It translates to CSVEDRSSYEQYF.